A selection of T cell receptor beta chains follows, all from one sample in a study of beta chain features in type 1 diabetes. Generated by immunoSEQ multiplex PCR, the TCRdb table keeps only in-frame clones and is missing some. The table lists some 150,000 clones, about 13% of them singletons. Sequenced sample: central memory CD4+ T cells from blood. The receptor set was obtained from a man aged 18 to 29 with type 1 diabetes. CDR3s include the opening cysteine and the closing phenylalanine or tryptophan. Each record gives: D gene, J gene, V gene, clone size, CDR3 DNA, CDR3 protein. The D gene is left open where the match is weak. A row's size may be missing; if present it is once, few, many or a size class.

>NA|TRBJ1-1|TRBV2|NA
TGTGCCAGCTCTCGGTTGTTCACTGAAGCTTTCTTT
CASSRLFTEAFF
>NA|TRBJ2-1|TRBV5-5|NA
TGTGCCAGCAGCCCGGAGGATAAGCAGTTCTTC
CASSPEDKQFF
>NA|TRBJ2-2|TRBV15|many
TGTGCCACCAGAGGAGTCGAAGCCGGGGAGCTGTTTTTT
CATRGVEAGELFF
>NA|TRBJ1-4|TRBV7-9|NA
TGTGCCAGCAACATCGGAGACAGTGCAACTAATGAAAAACTGTTTTTT
CASNIGDSATNEKLFF
>TRBD1|TRBJ2-5|TRBV2|few
TGTGCCAGTACGGGCGGGACAGGGGGTGGCCAAGAGACCCAGTACTTC
CASTGGTGGGQETQYF
>TRBD1|TRBJ2-3|TRBV18|many
TGTGCCAGCTCACCACTGGGACAGGGGGCGACAGATACGCAGTATTTT
CASSPLGQGATDTQYF
>TRBD1|TRBJ1-2|TRBV15|few
TGTGCCACCAGCGGAGACAGGGGAGACTATGGCTACACCTTC
CATSGDRGDYGYTF
>NA|TRBJ1-5|TRBV20-1|NA
TGCAGTGCTAGAGTAGCCCAGCACCAGCATTTT
CSARVAQHQHF
>NA|TRBJ2-2|TRBV6-1|few
TGTGCCAGCAGAACTGGGGGGCACAGCACCGGGGAGCTGTTTTTT
CASRTGGHSTGELFF
>NA|TRBJ1-6|TRBV7-6|NA
TGTGCCAGCAGTCTTATCTTCGGGACTGCTACCAGCTCCTATAATTCACCCCTCCACTTT
CASSLIFGTATSSYNSPLHF
>TRBD2|TRBJ2-5|TRBV6-6|NA
TGTGCCAGCAGGACCGGGACTAGCGGGGTGGAGACCCAGTACTTC
CASRTGTSGVETQYF
>NA|TRBJ2-2|TRBV30|few
TGTGCCTGGAATCCGGGACAACTTACCGGGGAGCTGTTTTTT
CAWNPGQLTGELFF
>NA|TRBJ2-7|TRBV27|few
TGTGCCAGCAAAACGAAACCCATCGACTCCTACGAGCAGTACTTC
CASKTKPIDSYEQYF
>TRBD1|TRBJ1-4|TRBV7-9|NA
TGTGCCAGCAGCCCATTACAGGGGGCCGACGAAAAACTGTTTTTT
CASSPLQGADEKLFF
>NA|TRBJ1-3|TRBV9|NA
TGTGCCAGCAGTCAGGGAGGTACTGGAAACACCATATATTTT
CASSQGGTGNTIYF
>NA|TRBJ1-5|TRBV9|few
TGTGCCAGCAGCCCGATGGGAGGGGCCAATCAGCCCCAGCATTTT
CASSPMGGANQPQHF
>NA|TRBJ1-2|TRBV28|NA
TGTGCCAGCAGTTTAACGCAGGGTTTAACGGGTGACTATGGCTACACCTTC
CASSLTQGLTGDYGYTF
>NA|TRBJ2-5|TRBV5-1|many
TGCGCCAGCAGCCAGGGGACCAGAGGAGAGACCCAGTACTTC
CASSQGTRGETQYF
>TRBD1|TRBJ1-5|TRBV16|few
TGTGCCAGCAGCCAAGACGGGGACAGTTATCAGCCCCAGCATTTT
CASSQDGDSYQPQHF
>TRBD1|TRBJ1-5|TRBV30|NA
TGTGCCTGGAGTCCCACAGGGGATCAGCCCCAGCATTTT
CAWSPTGDQPQHF
>NA|TRBJ2-1|TRBV6-5|NA
TGTGCCAGCTTTAGTGTGGGCAATGAGCAGTTCTTC
CASFSVGNEQFF
>TRBD1|TRBJ1-1|TRBV29-1|NA
TGCAGCGTCCGTGGACAGGGGAACACTGAAGCTTTCTTT
CSVRGQGNTEAFF
>NA|TRBJ2-5|TRBV10-3|NA
TGTGCCATCAGTGAGTCGGGAAGGAGCCTAGGGGAGACCCAGTACTTC
CAISESGRSLGETQYF
>NA|TRBJ2-3|TRBV5-1|many
TGCGCCAGCAGCTTGTCTACCGTCGGGTCAGATACGCAGTATTTT
CASSLSTVGSDTQYF
>NA|TRBJ1-3|TRBV29-1|NA
TGCAGCGTACTTACAGGGCCGATCTCTGGAAACACCATATATTTT
CSVLTGPISGNTIYF
>NA|TRBJ2-6|TRBV4-2|few
TGTGCCAGCAGCCAAGATATGGGAGCTGGGGCCAACGTCCTGACTTTC
CASSQDMGAGANVLTF
>NA|TRBJ2-1|TRBV30|many
TGTGCCTGGAGTGTAACAGGGAATGAGCAGTTCTTC
CAWSVTGNEQFF
>NA|TRBJ1-6|TRBV27|many
TGTGCCAGCAGTTTCGTGCTTGGAACCCTCCACTTT
CASSFVLGTLHF
>TRBD2|TRBJ2-3|TRBV5-1|few
TGCGCCAGCAGCCTGAGCCCTGAGCGGGGAACCCAAAATACGCAGTATTTT
CASSLSPERGTQNTQYF
>TRBD1|TRBJ1-5|TRBV6-5|few
TGTGCCAGCAGCCCCGGGACAGGGGTTAAGCCCCAGCATTTT
CASSPGTGVKPQHF
>TRBD1|TRBJ2-1|TRBV18|few
TGTGCCAGCTCGCCCGGACAGGGTAGGGATGAGCAGTTCTTC
CASSPGQGRDEQFF
>TRBD2|TRBJ2-3|TRBV27|NA
TGTGCCCCCCCGACCCTCATTGTGGGGACTAGCAGAAGCACAGATACGCAGTATTTT
CAPPTLIVGTSRSTDTQYF
>TRBD2|TRBJ2-7|TRBV4-2|few
TGTGCCAGCAGCCAACGAGCGGGGGGGCCCTACGAGCAGTACTTC
CASSQRAGGPYEQYF
>NA|TRBJ2-3|TRBV28|few
TGTGCCAGCAGAAAAGGCAGGGCGGCCTCCACAGATACGCAGTATTTT
CASRKGRAASTDTQYF
>TRBD1|TRBJ2-1|TRBV11-2|many
TGTGCCAGCAGCGTCGGACAGGCCTCGCCCTACAATGAGCAGTTCTTC
CASSVGQASPYNEQFF
>NA|TRBJ1-2|TRBV4-1|few
TGCGCCAGCAGCCTAAACCGACAGGCTTATGGCTACACCTTC
CASSLNRQAYGYTF
>NA|TRBJ1-1|TRBV6-6|few
TGTGCCAGCAGCCGCGGACAGAACACTGAAGCTTTCTTT
CASSRGQNTEAFF
>NA|TRBJ2-3|TRBV2|NA
TGTGCCAGCAGGCTAGGTTTATCCACAGATACGCAGTATTTT
CASRLGLSTDTQYF
>NA|TRBJ1-6|TRBV4-1|NA
TGCGCCAGCAGCCAAGATCGCCGGTTGGTTTCGGGGGGCGATTCACCCCTCCACTTT
CASSQDRRLVSGGDSPLHF
>NA|TRBJ2-5|TRBV5-1|NA
TGCGCCAGCAGCGTACAAGAGACCCAGTACTTC
CASSVQETQYF
>NA|TRBJ1-4|TRBV5-1|NA
TGCGCCAGCAGCTTTGGACAGCCCGATGAAAAACTGTTTTTT
CASSFGQPDEKLFF
>TRBD1|TRBJ2-7|TRBV5-1|NA
TGCGCCAGCACCGCCGTTGGGACAGGGAATGGCGAGCAGTACTTC
CASTAVGTGNGEQYF
>TRBD1|TRBJ1-2|TRBV25-1|NA
TGTGCCAGCAGTCTCGGGGACAGGGATGGCTACACCTTC
CASSLGDRDGYTF
>NA|TRBJ2-7|TRBV13|NA
TGTGCCAGCAGCTTTGGGATCCCCTACGAGCAGTACTTC
CASSFGIPYEQYF